The sequence of this T cell receptor beta chain was determined in a study of T cell responses to AZD1222 COVID-19 vaccine. Findings of the study overall: Recipients of two AZD1222 doses showed rising Spike-specific TCR breadth and depth.

To note about this clone: Its cognate antigen is unknown.

Data came from immunoSEQ multiplex PCR; TCRdb stores just in-frame clones and leaves some out. Of about 56,000 clones in the sample, approximately 80% are singletons; the top ten hold roughly 4.9%. The input for sequencing was peripheral blood, taken 28 days after the second AZD1222 dose. This clonotype was obtained from an adult who received the AZD1222 COVID-19 vaccine.

CDR3 sequence: CASSLVYEQYF. DNA of the CDR3: TGTGCCAGCTCTCTAGTCTACGAGCAGTACTTC. The chain joins TRBV7-2 to TRBJ2-7; D is ambiguous. The V gene's germline CDR1 is SGHTA and CDR2 FQGNSA. This CDR3 contains 11 residues. Trimming stripped 8 bases from V and 3 bases from J, with 8 bases between. Filled out from reference TRBV7-2 and TRBJ2-7, the complete variable domain reads GAGVSQSPSNKVTEKGKDVELRCDPISGHTALYWYRQSLGQGLEFLIYFQGNSAPDKSGLPSDRFSAERTGGSVSTLTIQRTQQEDSAVYLCASSLVYEQYFGPGTRLTVT.